Below, 6 T cell receptor beta chains from the same sample are listed, as sequenced in a study of identical twins listed by TCRdb under 2016. Library creation used 5' RACE. This sample was sequenced with an Illumina HiSeq 2000. TCRdb reworked the public reads: Q25 trimming with fastp, MiXCR clone assembly, productive beta chains retained. Every CDR3 protein is listed once, alongside the most common genes and DNA of its rows. Present in this sample are fewer than 250,000 distinct CDR3 sequences, about 15% of which were seen just once. The ten largest make up less than 45% of the sample. The sample was also reused in another study, on T cells expressing NK-cell markers.

Source material: CD8+ T cells sorted from blood. The receptors shown here come from a woman aged 18-35 years in good health.

This clonotype appeared many times. This chain links TRBV9 with TRBJ2-1; 11 nucleotides match TRBD2. The CDR3 contains 15 residues. V was pared by 4 bases and J by 6 bases, with 6 bases of the junction left unmatched. CDR1 and CDR2 (germline): SGDLS, YYNGEE. The CDR3 DNA reads as TGTGCCAGCAGCTACCTAGCGGGAGGTAGCAATGAGCAGTTCTTC. Residues: CASSYLAGGSNEQFF.

The rearrangement links TRBV5-6 to TRBJ1-1; the D is unclear. Germline V lookup: CDR1 SGHDT, CDR2 YYEEEE. V gave up 6 bases and J gave up 8 bases, with 14 bases separating them. The CDR3 is 12 amino acids. The CDR3 DNA is TGTGCCAGCACCTCGCCGGCTAAAGAAGCTTTCTTT. It codes for CASTSPAKEAFF.

This clonotype appeared a few times. The gene calls are TRBV7-7 and TRBJ2-3; D remains unclear. The germline CDR1 and CDR2 sequences are SSHAT and FNYEAQ (reference sequence). V shed 4 bases and J shed 2 bases, with 7 bases lying between them. The CDR3 sequence is 13 residues long. For the CDR3, the DNA is TGTGCCAGCAGCTCGGGCCCCACAGATACGCAGTATTTT. Encoded protein: CASSSGPTDTQYF.

The chain joins TRBV5-5 to TRBJ2-7, with D hard to call. Germline CDR1 reads SGHKS; CDR2 reads YYEKEE (reference sequence). V dropped 3 bases and J dropped 4 bases, with 8 bases sitting between them. CDR3 length: 12 amino acids. CDR3 sequence reads: CASSSQPYEQYF. CDR3 DNA sequence: TGTGCCAGCAGCTCACAACCATACGAGCAGTACTTC.

Comments on this clonotype: One end of the junction fails to match germline, which may point to a read error. The chain employs TRBV2 and TRBJ2-5, with TRBD2 matching 8 bases. There are 19 residues in the CDR3. CDR1 SNHLY and CDR2 FYNNEI come from the germline V gene. CDR3 sequence reads: CAISLPGGPGGGGKETQYF. The CDR3 nucleotides are TGTGCCATCAGTTTACCGGGAGGGCCCGGGGGGGGCGGTAAGGAGACCCAGTACTTC.

CDR3 coding DNA: TGCAGTGCTAGAGGCCACGTCTATCAGCCCCAGCATTTT. Translating it yields CSARGHVYQPQHF. The chain couples TRBV20-1 to TRBJ1-5; no firm D call. Germline assignment: CDR1 DFQATT and CDR2 SNEGSKA (reference sequence). Trimming took off 1 base at V and 5 bases at J, with 9 bases between the two ends. The CDR3 runs 13 residues.